This T cell receptor (beta chain) was profiled in a study of cytomegalovirus exposure and HLA in healthy donors. A note on this clone: Its antigen is still unknown.

The junction had 14 bases not matched to a gene; V was cut back by 5 bases and J by 4 bases. There are 17 residues in the CDR3. Germline V gene data show CDR1 as MDHEN and CDR2 as SYDVKM. With 60 Vbeta and 13 Jbeta primers, the PCR was carried out. Generated by immunoSEQ multiplex PCR, the TCRdb table keeps only in-frame clones and is missing some. The sample records around 180,000 clones, about 85% being singletons. Whole-study results and caveats: CMV serostatus stood as the only immune exposure information on hand. Later, an analysis showed that TCR beta chains associated with HLA were more clonally expanded than others that were equally common.

This clonotype was sampled from a boy between 2 and 10 years old in good health and CMV-seronegative. Material for sequencing was PBMCs. This chain uses TRBV28 with TRBJ2-1, with 7 bases lining up with TRBD2. CDR3 loop: CASSGGGQFGWYNEQFF. CDR3 DNA: TGTGCCAGCAGTGGGGGAGGGCAGTTCGGGTGGTACAATGAGCAGTTCTTC.